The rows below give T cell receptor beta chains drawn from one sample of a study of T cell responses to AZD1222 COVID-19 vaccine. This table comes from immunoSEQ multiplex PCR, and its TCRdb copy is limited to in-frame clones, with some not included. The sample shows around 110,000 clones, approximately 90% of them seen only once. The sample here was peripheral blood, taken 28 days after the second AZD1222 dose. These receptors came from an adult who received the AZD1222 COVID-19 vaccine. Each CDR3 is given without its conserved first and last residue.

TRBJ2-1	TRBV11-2	ASSPHPSGLAGGEF
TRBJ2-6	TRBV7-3	ASSLDGIGANVLT
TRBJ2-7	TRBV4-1	ASSPRASYEQY
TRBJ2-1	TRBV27	ASSYGQALAVAYNEQF
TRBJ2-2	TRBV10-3	AIKAGGNTGELF
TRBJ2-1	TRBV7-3	ASSPSPSYNEQF
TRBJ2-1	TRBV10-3	AINLAGGSHNEQF
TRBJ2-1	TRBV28	ASSVQGYEQF
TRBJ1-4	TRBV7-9	ASGQFSGEKLF
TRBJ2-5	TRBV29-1	SVERLETQY
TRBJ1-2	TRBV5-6	ASSWDEGDGYT
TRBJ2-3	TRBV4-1	ASSQSGPTDTQY
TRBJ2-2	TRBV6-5	ASSYSAEGTGELF
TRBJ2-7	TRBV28	ASSFTYEQY
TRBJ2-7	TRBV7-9	ASRGGTGQKNN
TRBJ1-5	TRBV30	AWSVGGDQPQH
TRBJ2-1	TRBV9	ASSVGLGLSMDEQF
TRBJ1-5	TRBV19	ASNQISNQPQH
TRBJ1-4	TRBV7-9	ASSLASTGLGSKLF
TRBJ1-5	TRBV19	ASSIVADTFRNQPQH
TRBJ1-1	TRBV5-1	ASSLGQRAF
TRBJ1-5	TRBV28	ASNAVGGNQPQH
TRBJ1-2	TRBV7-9	ASSLEGRDRDPLNYGYT
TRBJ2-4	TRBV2	ASSVLAGQNIQY
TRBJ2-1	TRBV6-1	ASSENWGARNEQF
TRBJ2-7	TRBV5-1	ASSFTTGGGYEQY
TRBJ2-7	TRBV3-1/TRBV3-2	ASSQGTGREQY
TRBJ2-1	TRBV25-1	ASSRPSGRIDNEQF
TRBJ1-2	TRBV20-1	SATDPRGYT
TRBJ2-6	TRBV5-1	ASSLEGSYSGANVLT
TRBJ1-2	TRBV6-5	ASNRQGAVYGYT
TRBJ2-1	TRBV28	ASSLAEHYNEQF
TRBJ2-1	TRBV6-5	ASSYSSTRNEQF
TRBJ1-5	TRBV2	ASSEQNQPQH
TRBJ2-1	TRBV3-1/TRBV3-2	ASSQVRVPWDEQF
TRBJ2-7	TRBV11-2	ASSLSTSGSSEQY
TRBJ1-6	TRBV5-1	ASSFGDSPLH
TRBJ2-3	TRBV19	ASSDIPLALRTDTQY
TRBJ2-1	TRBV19	ASRSKQGAYNEQF
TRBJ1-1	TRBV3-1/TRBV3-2	ASSQFTDTEAF
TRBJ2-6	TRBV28	AATRGPEAGANVLT
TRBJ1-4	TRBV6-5	ASSYSGEKLF